These 23 T cell receptor beta chains were sequenced from one sample in a study of beta chain features in type 1 diabetes listed by TCRdb under 2018. The method behind the library was the immunoSEQ multiplex PCR assay. The entire amount of isolated RNA was reverse transcribed using the High Capacity cDNA Reverse Transcription Kit, so the sequenced TCRB transcripts were expressed ones. The table was pulled from immuneACCESS by TCRdb, which kept in-frame rearrangements only. Such tables lose some clones; where checked, under half of the loss comes from unresolved V genes, and the rest has no known cause. For this sample there are hundreds of thousands of clones; 14% appear just once. The ten top clones hold approximately 7% of the sample. The sample comprised central memory CD4+ T cells from blood. These receptor sequences come from a man aged 25-40 years in good health.

The chain is built from TRBV4-3 and TRBJ2-1; 7 bases agree with TRBD2. J gave up 8 bases and V 2 bases, and 9 bases lay outside the gene matches. The germline CDR1 and CDR2 sequences are LGHNA and YSLEER. The CDR3 is made up of 15 amino acids. For the CDR3, the DNA is TGCGCCAGCAGCCAAATGGGACTACTGATGGATGAGCAGTTCTTC. Residues: CASSQMGLLMDEQFF.

The chain has TRBV4-1 and TRBJ1-1; 7 bases align to TRBD1. Germline CDR1 reads MGHRA; CDR2 reads YSYEKL. The V segment lost 1 base and the J segment 1 base; nucleotides outside the gene matches: 6. This CDR3 is built from 16 residues. For the CDR3, the DNA is TGCGCCAGCAGCCAAGCCCCGACAGGGAAGAACACTGAAGCTTTCTTT. It specifies CASSQAPTGKNTEAFF.

This clone was found a few times. This chain connects TRBV2 to TRBJ2-7, with D hard to call. Per the germline V gene, CDR1 is SNHLY and CDR2 is FYNNEI. The germline V and J ends were trimmed by 0 bases and 6 bases, with 6 bases remaining between them. The CDR3 is 12 amino acids. The CDR3 sequence: CASSEAPVEQYV. CDR3 DNA sequence: TGTGCCAGCAGTGAAGCGCCGGTCGAGCAGTACGTC.

The CDR3 DNA is TGTGCCAGCAGACGGGGATGGTTATCTGAGACTGAAGCTTTCTTT. Protein product: CASRRGWLSETEAFF. The chain combines TRBV5-6 with TRBJ1-1, with D unresolved. Germline loops: CDR1 SGHDT, CDR2 YYEEEE. V was clipped by 5 bases and J by 5 bases, with 19 bases between them. This CDR3 is 15 amino acids long.

The chain employs TRBV5-1 and TRBJ2-1; TRBD2 might be the D (6 bases). The CDR3 spans 16 residues. The germline V gene encodes CDR1 SGHRS and CDR2 YFSETQ. The V and J ends lost 4 bases and 3 bases respectively, with 17 bases between them. The CDR3 bases are TGCGCCAGCAGCCCAATACCGGGACTCGGCTACAATGAGCAGTTCTTC. It encodes CASSPIPGLGYNEQFF.

The rearrangement joins TRBV9 to TRBJ2-5; D may be TRBD2 (5 bases). The CDR3 length is 12 residues. Deletions cut 0 bases from V and 7 bases from J, with 7 bases between. Germline V gene data show CDR1 as SGDLS and CDR2 as YYNGEE. The CDR3 protein is CASSVAEGTQYF. CDR3 in DNA: TGTGCCAGCAGCGTAGCTGAGGGGACCCAGTACTTC. The variable domain in full, completed from reference TRBV9 and TRBJ2-5, reads DSGVTQTPKHLITATGQRVTLRCSPRSGDLSVYWYQQSLDQGLQFLIQYYNGEERAKGNILERFSAQQFPDLHSELNLSSLELGDSALYFCASSVAEGTQYFGPGTRLLVL.

This chain joins TRBV19 and TRBJ2-3; 9 bases map to TRBD2. The CDR3 runs to 15 residues. V lost 4 bases and J lost 6; bases outside the gene matches: 8. Germline assignment: CDR1 LNHDA and CDR2 SQIVND (reference sequence). For the CDR3, the DNA is TGTGCCAGTAGTACCGATTTAGCGGGGGCCGATACGCAGTATTTT. Protein sequence: CASSTDLAGADTQYF.

The table lists this clone with a few counts. The chain carries TRBV5-1 and TRBJ1-1; D is possibly TRBD1 (5 bases). Trimming took off 1 base at V and 1 base at J, with 8 bases between the two ends. Germline-derived CDR1 and CDR2 are SGHRS and YFSETQ. The CDR3 length is 14 residues. The CDR3 region has the DNA TGCGCCAGCAGCTTGTGGGACGCGAACACTGAAGCTTTCTTT. Its protein product is CASSLWDANTEAFF.

This clone was detected a few times. The genes are TRBV6-5 and TRBJ2-4; no reliable D call. Between the trimmed V and J ends, which lost 0 bases and 6 bases, there was a span of 6 bases. The length of the CDR3 is 13 residues. Germline V gene sequence: CDR1 MNHEY, CDR2 SVGAGI. Written as DNA, the CDR3 is TGTGCCAGCAGTTACTCTGAGCCAAACATTCAGTACTTC. This gives the protein CASSYSEPNIQYF.

The genes are TRBV5-5 and TRBJ2-3, with D tentatively TRBD2 (5 bases). The CDR3 covers 15 residues. Germline CDR1 is SGHKS and CDR2 is YYEKEE (reference sequence). Trimming left V 4 bases short and J 4 bases short, with 16 bases between. CDR3 sequence (DNA): TGTGCCAGCAGCCTTACTAGTGGATGGTCAGATACGCAGTATTTT. Amino acid sequence: CASSLTSGWSDTQYF.

The chain combines TRBV4-3 with TRBJ2-5; TRBD2 agrees at 7 bases. V lost 0 bases to trimming and J lost 5 bases; unmatched junction nucleotides: 6. This CDR3 has 15 amino acids. From germline, CDR1 is LGHNA and CDR2 YSLEER. CDR3: CASSQDLRGFETQYF. CDR3 coding DNA: TGCGCCAGCAGCCAAGATTTGCGGGGGTTTGAGACCCAGTACTTC.

This clone showed up just a few times. This chain joins TRBV6-4 and TRBJ2-2, with D unresolved. Germline V CDR1 and CDR2: MRHNA, SNTAGT. Trimming shortened V by 3 bases and J by 3 bases, and 5 bases separated the two germline ends. The CDR3 length is 13 residues. The CDR3 sequence: CASSDGHTGELFF. The CDR3 bases are TGTGCCAGCAGTGATGGGCACACCGGGGAGCTGTTTTTT.

The chain joins TRBV11-2 to TRBJ1-1; D is ambiguous. CDR3 size: 12 residues. Germline V gene data show CDR1 as SGHAT and CDR2 as FQNNGV. The V end was cut by 5 bases, the J end by 11 bases, with 15 bases between. CDR3 sequence (DNA): TGTGCCAGCAGCCTACCCCTAAACCCGGCTTTCTTT. This encodes CASSLPLNPAFF.

This sequence joins TRBV6-1 and TRBJ1-5; the D gene is possibly TRBD1 (5 bases). Germline CDR1 MNHNS, CDR2 SASEGT. This CDR3 contains 13 residues. Between the trimmed V and J ends, which lost 8 bases and 3 bases, there was a span of 11 bases. The CDR3 sequence is CASARDFNQPQHF. DNA of the CDR3: TGTGCCAGCGCGAGGGACTTCAATCAGCCCCAGCATTTT.

The chain uses TRBV6-5 and TRBJ1-1; D perhaps matches TRBD1 (6 bases). CDR1 MNHEY and CDR2 SVGAGI come from the germline V gene. Trimming removed 5 bases at V and 8 bases at J, with 12 bases between. The length of the CDR3 is 12 residues. The CDR3 DNA sequence: TGTGCCAGCAGTCCGCAGGGGACAGAAGCTTTCTTT. It is translated as CASSPQGTEAFF.

The chain employs TRBV6-5 and TRBJ2-7; TRBD2 aligns across 11 bases. This CDR3 comprises 15 residues. CDR1 and CDR2 from the germline V gene are MNHEY and SVGAGI. With V trimmed by 6 bases and J by 4 bases, 8 bases remained unmatched. The CDR3 sequence: CASSLGLAGLYEQYV. CDR3 nucleotides: TGTGCCAGCAGCCTCGGACTAGCGGGCCTTTACGAGCAGTACGTC.

This clone was recorded a few times. V and J are TRBV7-2 and TRBJ1-3; D call uncertain. The V gene lost 5 bases and the J gene lost 0 bases, with 5 bases spanning the gap. CDR1 and CDR2 (germline): SGHTA, FQGNSA. The CDR3 sequence is 13 residues long. In DNA, the CDR3 is TGTGCCAGCAGCACATCCTCTGGAAACACCATATATTTT. It is translated as CASSTSSGNTIYF.

The chain links TRBV30 to TRBJ1-1; D not resolved. V lost 2 bases and J lost 4, with 5 bases in between. There are 11 residues in the CDR3. The germline CDR1 and CDR2 sequences are GTSNPN and SVGIG (reference sequence). The CDR3 is CAWSRLTEAFF. CDR3 DNA sequence: TGTGCCTGGAGTCGACTCACTGAAGCTTTCTTT.

This clone was recorded at least ten times. The rearrangement joins TRBV10-3 to TRBJ2-7; D gene uncertain. CDR1 ENHRY and CDR2 SYGVKD come from the germline V gene. This CDR3 region has 11 residues. Trimming pared 10 bases from V and 3 bases from J, leaving 10 bases between. CDR3 bases: TGTGCCACCTCCCGCGACTACGAGCAGTACTTC. It codes for CATSRDYEQYF.

This chain joins TRBV5-6 and TRBJ2-7, with D hard to call. Looked up from germline, CDR1 is SGHDT and CDR2 is YYEEEE. V lost 4 bases, J lost 3 bases, and 17 bases lay in between. CDR3 length: 15 amino acids. The CDR3 sequence: CASSVGPSPDYEQYF. The CDR3 DNA sequence: TGTGCCAGCAGCGTTGGACCCTCCCCAGACTACGAGCAGTACTTC.

This chain connects TRBV7-7 to TRBJ2-7; 10 bases match TRBD1. The length of the CDR3 is 15 residues. Germline lookup yields CDR1 SSHAT and CDR2 FNYEAQ (reference sequence). V gave up 5 bases and J gave up 3 bases; unmatched junction bases: 7. CDR3 residues: CASSAGTGEFYEQYV. CDR3 coding DNA: TGTGCCAGCAGCGCAGGGACAGGGGAGTTCTACGAGCAGTACGTC.

As to this clone: The same CDR3 is also encoded by other DNA sequences in this sample. CDR3 coding DNA: TGTGCCAGCAGCTTATTGTCAGGCAGCTCCTACGAGCAGTACTTC. The encoded protein is CASSLLSGSSYEQYF. The genes are TRBV11-2 and TRBJ2-7, with no clear D. The germline gives CDR1 SGHAT, CDR2 FQNNGV. This CDR3 region has 15 residues. V lost 2 bases and J 0 bases, leaving 11 bases between the germline ends.

This chain uses TRBV4-1 with TRBJ1-6; 8 bases fit TRBD1. The germline V gene has CDR1 MGHRA and CDR2 YSYEKL. Unmatched junction bases numbered 5, after V lost 3 bases and J lost 7 bases. The CDR3 spans 15 residues. CDR3 bases: TGCGCCAGCAGCCAGGACAGGGTCCAGAATTCACCCCTCCACTTT. This encodes CASSQDRVQNSPLHF.